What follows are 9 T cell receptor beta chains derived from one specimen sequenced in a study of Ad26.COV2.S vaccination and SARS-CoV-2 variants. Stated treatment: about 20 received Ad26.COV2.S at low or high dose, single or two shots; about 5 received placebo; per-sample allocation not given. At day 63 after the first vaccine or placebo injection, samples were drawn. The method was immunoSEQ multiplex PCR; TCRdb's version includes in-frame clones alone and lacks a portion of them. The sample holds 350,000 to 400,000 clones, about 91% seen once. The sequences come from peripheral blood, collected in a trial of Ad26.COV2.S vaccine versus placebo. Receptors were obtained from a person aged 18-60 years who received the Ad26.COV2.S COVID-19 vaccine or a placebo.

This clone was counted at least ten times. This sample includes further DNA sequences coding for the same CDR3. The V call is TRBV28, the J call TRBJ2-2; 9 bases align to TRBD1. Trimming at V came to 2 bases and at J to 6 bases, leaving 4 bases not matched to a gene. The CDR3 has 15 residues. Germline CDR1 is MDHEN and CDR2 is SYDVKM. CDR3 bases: TGTGCCAGCAGTTTAACAGGGGGCGCGTCCGGGGAGCTGTTTTTT. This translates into CASSLTGGASGELFF.

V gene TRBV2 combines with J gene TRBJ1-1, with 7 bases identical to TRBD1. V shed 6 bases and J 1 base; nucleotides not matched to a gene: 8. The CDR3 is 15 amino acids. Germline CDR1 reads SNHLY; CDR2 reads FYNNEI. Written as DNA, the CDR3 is TGTGCCAGCAGGTTGAGGGGGCTGGGGAACACTGAAGCTTTCTTT. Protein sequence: CASRLRGLGNTEAFF.

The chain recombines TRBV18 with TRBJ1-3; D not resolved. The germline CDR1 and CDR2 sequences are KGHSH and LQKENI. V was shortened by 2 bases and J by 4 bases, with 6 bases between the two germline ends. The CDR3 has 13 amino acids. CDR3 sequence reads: CASSPSTGNTIYF. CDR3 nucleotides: TGTGCCAGCTCACCATCCACGGGAAACACCATATATTTT.

CDR3 sequence (DNA): TGTGCCAGCAGACCGGGGGGTAGAAACATTCAGTACTTC. This gives the protein CASRPGGRNIQYF. This chain joins TRBV5-6 and TRBJ2-4, with TRBD2 matching over 7 bases. Germline trimming cut 5 bases from V and 6 bases from J; bases unmatched to any gene: 5. Germline V gives CDR1 SGHDT, CDR2 YYEEEE. This CDR3 comprises 13 residues.

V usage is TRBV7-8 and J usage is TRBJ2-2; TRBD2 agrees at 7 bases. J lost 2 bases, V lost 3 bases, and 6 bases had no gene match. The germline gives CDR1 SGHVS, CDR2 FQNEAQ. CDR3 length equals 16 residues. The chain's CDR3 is CASSFGLAANTGELFF. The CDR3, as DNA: TGTGCCAGCAGCTTCGGGCTAGCGGCAAACACCGGGGAGCTGTTTTTT.

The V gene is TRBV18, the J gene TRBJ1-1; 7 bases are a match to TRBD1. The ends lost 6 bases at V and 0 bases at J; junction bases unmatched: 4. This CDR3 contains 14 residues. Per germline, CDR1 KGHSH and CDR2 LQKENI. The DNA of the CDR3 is TGTGCCAGCTCCGCGACAGGGATGAACACTGAAGCTTTCTTT. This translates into CASSATGMNTEAFF.

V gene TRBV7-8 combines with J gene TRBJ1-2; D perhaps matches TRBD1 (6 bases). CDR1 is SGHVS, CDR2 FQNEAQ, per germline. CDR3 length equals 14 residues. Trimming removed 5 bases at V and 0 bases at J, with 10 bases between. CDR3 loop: CASSPGEANYGYTF. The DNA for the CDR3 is TGTGCCAGCAGCCCAGGGGAGGCTAACTATGGCTACACCTTC. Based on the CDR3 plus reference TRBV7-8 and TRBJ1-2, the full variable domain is GAGVSQSPRYKVAKRGQDVALRCDPISGHVSLFWYQQALGQGPEFLTYFQNEAQLDKSGLPSDRFFAERPEGSVSTLKIQRTQQEDSAVYLCASSPGEANYGYTFGSGTRLTVV.

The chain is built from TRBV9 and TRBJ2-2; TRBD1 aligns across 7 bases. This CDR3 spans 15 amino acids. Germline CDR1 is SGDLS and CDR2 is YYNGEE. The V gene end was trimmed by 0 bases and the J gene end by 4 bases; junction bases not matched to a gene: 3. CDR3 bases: TGTGCCAGCAGCGTAGTAGGGGGCCCCACCGGGGAGCTGTTTTTT. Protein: CASSVVGGPTGELFF.

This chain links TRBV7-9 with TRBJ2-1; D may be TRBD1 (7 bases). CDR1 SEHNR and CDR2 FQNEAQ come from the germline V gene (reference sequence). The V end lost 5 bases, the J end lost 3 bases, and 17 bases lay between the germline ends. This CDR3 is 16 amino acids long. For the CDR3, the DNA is TGTGCCAGCAGCAAACAGGGGAGGAGGAGCTACAATGAGCAGTTCTTC. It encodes CASSKQGRRSYNEQFF.